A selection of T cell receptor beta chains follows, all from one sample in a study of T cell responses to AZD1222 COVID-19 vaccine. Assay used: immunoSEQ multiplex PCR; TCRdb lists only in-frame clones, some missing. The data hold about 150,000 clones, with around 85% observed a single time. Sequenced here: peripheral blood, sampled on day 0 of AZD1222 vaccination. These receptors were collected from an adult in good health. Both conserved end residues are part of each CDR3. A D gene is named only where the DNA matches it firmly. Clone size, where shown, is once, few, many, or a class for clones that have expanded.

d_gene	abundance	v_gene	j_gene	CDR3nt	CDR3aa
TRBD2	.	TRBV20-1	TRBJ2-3	TGCAGTGCTAGTCTAGCGGGAGGATTCGGGTCGCAGTATTTT	CSASLAGGFGSQYF
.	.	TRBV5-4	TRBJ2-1	TGTGCCAGCAGCCTACCGGGCCTCCTTGACAATGAGCAGTTCTTC	CASSLPGLLDNEQFF
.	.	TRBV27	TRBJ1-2	TGTGCCAGCAGTTTTGGGGGGCGAGGGGACTATGGCTACACCTTC	CASSFGGRGDYGYTF
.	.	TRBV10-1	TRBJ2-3	TGCGCCAGCAGCAGTCAGGGCACAGATACGCAGTATTTT	CASSSQGTDTQYF
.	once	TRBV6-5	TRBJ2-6	TGTGCCAGCAGTTACCATGACAACTCTGGGGCCAACGTCCTGACTTTC	CASSYHDNSGANVLTF
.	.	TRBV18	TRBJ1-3	TGTGCCAGCTCGGAAGGGGGCTCTGGAAACACCATATATTTT	CASSEGGSGNTIYF
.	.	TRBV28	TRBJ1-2	TGTGCCAGCAGTTTCGGTGGGAACAGTAACTATGGCTACACCTTC	CASSFGGNSNYGYTF
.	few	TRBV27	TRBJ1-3	TGTGCCAGCAGCCAGGGGCAATACCCGAGCTCTGGAAACACCATATATTTT	CASSQGQYPSSGNTIYF
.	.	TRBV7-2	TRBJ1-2	TGTGCCAGCAGCCCAGGGACCGCTGGTGGCTACACCTTC	CASSPGTAGGYTF
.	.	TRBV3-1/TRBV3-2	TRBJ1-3	TGTGCCAGCAGCCAAGATGGGACCGTCAGAAACACCATATATTTT	CASSQDGTVRNTIYF
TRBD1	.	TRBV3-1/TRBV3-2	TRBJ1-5	TGTGCCAGCAGCCAAGATCCGGACAGGGACAATCAGCCCCAGCATTTT	CASSQDPDRDNQPQHF
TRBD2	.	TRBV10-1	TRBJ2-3	TGCGCCAGCAGTGCCGGAAGACTAGCGGGAGGGATAGGAGATACGCAGTATTTT	CASSAGRLAGGIGDTQYF
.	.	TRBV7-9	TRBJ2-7	TGTGCCAGCAGCTTAGGAGACTACGAGCAGTACTTC	CASSLGDYEQYF
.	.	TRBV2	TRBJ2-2	TGTGCCAGCAGTGAAAGACAGATAAACACCGGGGAGCTGTTTTTT	CASSERQINTGELFF
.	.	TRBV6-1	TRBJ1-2	TGTGCCAGCAGTGAAGTAATGGGCTACACCTTC	CASSEVMGYTF
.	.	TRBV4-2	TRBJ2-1	TGTGCCAGCAGCTCCTGGGCAGGGAGCTCCTACAATGAGCAGTTCTTC	CASSSWAGSSYNEQFF
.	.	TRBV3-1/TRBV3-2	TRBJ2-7	TGTGCCAGCAGCCCCCAGGCTGGCGAGCAGTACTTC	CASSPQAGEQYF
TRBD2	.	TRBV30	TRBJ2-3	TGTGCTTGGGGGGGGTCACAGTTCTCTATGGGCACAGATACGCAGTATTTT	CAWGGSQFSMGTDTQYF
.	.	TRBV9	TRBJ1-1	TGTGCCAGCAGCGTAGAGGGGATCACTGAAGCTTTCTTT	CASSVEGITEAFF
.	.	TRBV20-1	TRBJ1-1	TGCAGTGCTGGAAAAAGAGCAGAAGCTTTCTTT	CSAGKRAEAFF
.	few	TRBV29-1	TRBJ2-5	TGCAGCGTGGCCCCCCCTGGCGAGACCCAGTACTTC	CSVAPPGETQYF
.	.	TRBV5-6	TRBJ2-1	TGTGCCAGCAGCACCCGACAGGTCTTGGGGAACAATGAGCAGTTCTTC	CASSTRQVLGNNEQFF
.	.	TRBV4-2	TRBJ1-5	TGTGCCAGCAGCCCAATCGGGGACTATCAGCCCCAGCATTTT	CASSPIGDYQPQHF
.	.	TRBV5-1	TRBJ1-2	TGCGCCAGCAGTCTTACCGTAGGATCCGGCTACACCTTC	CASSLTVGSGYTF
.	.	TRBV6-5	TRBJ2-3	TGTGCCAGCAGTCACCTCCAAGATACGCAGTATTTT	CASSHLQDTQYF
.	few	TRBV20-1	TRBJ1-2	TGCAGTGCTAGTGTCACGAACTATGGCTACACCTTC	CSASVTNYGYTF
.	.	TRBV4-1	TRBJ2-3	TGCGCCAGCAGCGCCGTTGGGATGGGGGGTGTTGTGGACACAGATACGCAGTATTTT	CASSAVGMGGVVDTDTQYF
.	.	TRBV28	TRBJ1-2	TGTGCCAGCAGTTTTAGCTCTGGCTACACCTTC	CASSFSSGYTF
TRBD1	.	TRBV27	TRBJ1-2	TGTGCCAGCAGTTTATCTTTTATTGGGACAGGGACCTATGGCTACACCTTC	CASSLSFIGTGTYGYTF
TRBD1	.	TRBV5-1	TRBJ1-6	TGCGCCAGCAGGTCTGGACAGGGATCAAATTCACCCCTCCACTTT	CASRSGQGSNSPLHF
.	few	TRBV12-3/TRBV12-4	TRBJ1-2	TGTGCCAGCAGTTTAGCGCGAGGGTATGGCTACACCTTC	CASSLARGYGYTF
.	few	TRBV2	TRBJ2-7	TGTGCCAGCAATCCAATCGGGGGCTGGGAGCAGTACTTC	CASNPIGGWEQYF